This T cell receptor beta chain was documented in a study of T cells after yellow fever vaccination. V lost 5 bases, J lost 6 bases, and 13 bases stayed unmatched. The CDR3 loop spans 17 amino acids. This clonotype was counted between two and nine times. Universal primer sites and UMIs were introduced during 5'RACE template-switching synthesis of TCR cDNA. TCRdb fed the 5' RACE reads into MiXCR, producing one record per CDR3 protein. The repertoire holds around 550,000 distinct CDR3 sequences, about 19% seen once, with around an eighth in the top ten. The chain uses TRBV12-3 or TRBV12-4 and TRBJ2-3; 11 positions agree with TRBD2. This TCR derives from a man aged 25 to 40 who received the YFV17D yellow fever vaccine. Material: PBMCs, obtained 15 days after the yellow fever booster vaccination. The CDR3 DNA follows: TGTGCCAGCAGTCCGAGGCCGGGACTAGCGGCCCTTGATACGCAGTATTTT. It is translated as CASSPRPGLAALDTQYF.